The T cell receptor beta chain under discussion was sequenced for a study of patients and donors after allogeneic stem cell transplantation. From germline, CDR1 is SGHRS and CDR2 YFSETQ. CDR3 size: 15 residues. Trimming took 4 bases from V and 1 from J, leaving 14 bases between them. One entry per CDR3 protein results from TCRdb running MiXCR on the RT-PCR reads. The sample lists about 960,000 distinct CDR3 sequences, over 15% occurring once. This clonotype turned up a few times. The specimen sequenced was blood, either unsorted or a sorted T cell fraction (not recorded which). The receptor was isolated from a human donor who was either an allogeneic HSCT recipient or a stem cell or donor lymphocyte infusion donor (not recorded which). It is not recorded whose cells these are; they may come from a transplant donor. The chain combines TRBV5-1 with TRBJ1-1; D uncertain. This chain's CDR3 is CASSPTDGRNTEAFF. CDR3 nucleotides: TGCGCCAGCAGCCCGACTGACGGACGGAACACTGAAGCTTTCTTT.